The rows below give T cell receptor beta chains drawn from one sample of a study of shared clonotypes between healthy human individuals. TCRdb's copy holds only in-frame clones and misses some; the assay was immunoSEQ multiplex PCR. The top ten hold 0.37% of the sample, which has about 2.3 million clones, roughly 90% seen once. Material for sequencing was naive CD4+ T cells from PBMCs. Source of these receptors: a man between 18 and 35 years old in good health. Some clones in this sample may be carry-over from other donors' samples. CDR3s include the opening cysteine and the closing phenylalanine or tryptophan.

v_call: TRBV6-1
j_call: TRBJ2-5
cdr3_aa: CASSQGPLGTQYF

v_call: TRBV29-1
j_call: TRBJ2-5
cdr3_aa: CSVGGRGKGQETQYF

v_call: TRBV2
j_call: TRBJ1-1
cdr3_aa: CASSVGRRVNTEAFF

v_call: TRBV29-1
j_call: TRBJ2-3
cdr3_aa: CSAERLAGGTDTQYF

v_call: TRBV6-1
j_call: TRBJ1-4
cdr3_aa: CASRRGATNEKLFF

v_call: TRBV6-6
j_call: TRBJ1-1
cdr3_aa: CASSLAGWGDTEAFF

v_call: TRBV7-9
j_call: TRBJ1-1
cdr3_aa: CASSPTGAMNTEAFF

v_call: TRBV5-4
j_call: TRBJ2-7
cdr3_aa: CASSLGGTVNSYEQYF

v_call: TRBV14
j_call: TRBJ1-2
cdr3_aa: CASSHAGTAYGYTF

v_call: TRBV7-2
j_call: TRBJ2-5
cdr3_aa: CASSYPGSQETQYF

v_call: TRBV29-1
j_call: TRBJ2-1
cdr3_aa: CSVDPTYNEQFF

v_call: TRBV7-3
j_call: TRBJ2-2
cdr3_aa: CASSLGHNTGELFF

v_call: TRBV7-3
j_call: TRBJ2-3
cdr3_aa: CASSRGQFPDTQYF

v_call: TRBV7-2
j_call: TRBJ1-1
cdr3_aa: CASSLVFWEPGTEAFF

v_call: TRBV7-2
j_call: TRBJ2-1
cdr3_aa: CASSLVAGLYNEQFF

v_call: TRBV7-2
j_call: TRBJ2-3
cdr3_aa: CASSFREGSDTQYF

v_call: TRBV11-1
j_call: TRBJ2-1
cdr3_aa: CASSFRQGITYNEQFF

v_call: TRBV28
j_call: TRBJ2-2
cdr3_aa: CASSSRWSGELFF

v_call: TRBV27
j_call: TRBJ2-3
cdr3_aa: CASSRRPPAPGWTTRTTDTQYF

v_call: TRBV27
j_call: TRBJ1-1
cdr3_aa: CASSLLDRNTEAFF

v_call: TRBV11-2
j_call: TRBJ2-3
cdr3_aa: CASSWGASTDTQYF

v_call: TRBV9
j_call: TRBJ2-1
cdr3_aa: CASSRARTSGKEQFF

v_call: TRBV7-8
j_call: TRBJ1-1
cdr3_aa: CASSLVVNTEAFF

v_call: TRBV19
j_call: TRBJ1-1
cdr3_aa: CASSLGTASVLEAFF

v_call: TRBV19
j_call: TRBJ2-7
cdr3_aa: CASSIGGVRSYEQYF

v_call: TRBV28
j_call: TRBJ1-5
cdr3_aa: CASSYLTGANQPQHF

v_call: TRBV6-4
j_call: TRBJ2-7
cdr3_aa: CASSDSVREEYEQYF

v_call: TRBV7-2
j_call: TRBJ2-3
cdr3_aa: CASSLGLPSTDTQYF

v_call: TRBV9
j_call: TRBJ2-3
cdr3_aa: CASSVQGTDTQYF

v_call: TRBV2
j_call: TRBJ1-4
cdr3_aa: CASSILTGNEKLFF

v_call: TRBV5-1
j_call: TRBJ2-3
cdr3_aa: CASSRTGDTQYF

v_call: TRBV5-1
j_call: TRBJ2-7
cdr3_aa: CASSLDRSHEQYF

v_call: TRBV6-6
j_call: TRBJ2-7
cdr3_aa: CASSNPGQGADEQYF

v_call: TRBV19
j_call: TRBJ2-7
cdr3_aa: CASSIVAGAYEQYF

v_call: TRBV5-1
j_call: TRBJ2-1
cdr3_aa: CASSLAGGPGNEQFF